These 32 T cell receptor beta chains originate from one sample sequenced in a study of early T cells in non-severe SARS-CoV-2 infection. From the 5' RACE reads, TCRdb called clonotypes with MiXCR, one entry per CDR3 protein. The sample has some 60,000 distinct CDR3 sequences; roughly an eighth are singletons. Sequenced input: whole blood. The receptors come from an adult who was a healthcare worker with PCR-confirmed SARS-CoV-2 infection or an uninfected control (not recorded which).

The V call is TRBV4-1, the J call TRBJ1-5, with TRBD1 matching over 8 bases. Germline CDR1 MGHRA, CDR2 YSYEKL. The V and J ends lost 2 bases and 5 bases, in that order; junction bases with no gene match: 5. The length of the CDR3 is 15 residues. The CDR3 spells CASSQPDRVDQPQHF. DNA of the CDR3: TGCGCCAGCAGCCAACCGGACAGGGTAGATCAGCCCCAGCATTTT.

At least ten counts were recorded for this clonotype. The chain recombines TRBV11-2 with TRBJ1-5; no firm D call. The germline gives CDR1 SGHAT, CDR2 FQNNGV. This CDR3 contains 15 residues. Trimming stripped 1 base from V and 0 bases from J, with 7 bases between. CDR3 sequence: CASSLGAASNQPQHF. The DNA of the CDR3 is TGTGCCAGCAGCTTAGGAGCGGCTAGCAATCAGCCCCAGCATTTT.

This clonotype has just a few counts. The chain is built from TRBV20-1 and TRBJ1-6, with D hard to call. Looked up from germline, CDR1 is DFQATT and CDR2 is SNEGSKA (reference sequence). The CDR3 has 17 residues. Between the trimmed V and J ends, which lost 0 bases and 10 bases, there was a span of 22 bases. The CDR3 nucleotides are TGCAGTGCTAGAGATTCCCCCCGGCCCGTCGGAAGATCACCCCTCCACTTT. Translation: CSARDSPRPVGRSPLHF.

At least ten counts were recorded for this clonotype. The V call is TRBV11-2, the J call TRBJ2-7; tentative D call: TRBD2 (5 bases). Germline CDR1 and CDR2: SGHAT and FQNNGV. Trimming pared 0 bases from V and 2 bases from J, leaving 11 bases between. This CDR3 is built from 15 residues. The CDR3 DNA reads TGTGCCAGCAGCTTAGACCGGGATCGCCCCTACGAGCAGTACTTC. Translating gives CASSLDRDRPYEQYF.

This chain joins TRBV2 and TRBJ2-3, with D unresolved. V was pared by 7 bases and J by 0 bases, with 11 bases between. The CDR3 has 14 residues. Germline values: CDR1 SNHLY, CDR2 FYNNEI. This chain's CDR3 is CASNLEDSTDTQYF. The DNA of the CDR3 is TGTGCCAGCAATTTAGAGGATAGCACAGATACGCAGTATTTT.

Comment on this clonotype: Being one base from a much bigger clone, this may be a read error. The chain employs TRBV7-2 and TRBJ2-3; 8 nucleotides line up with TRBD1. With 10 bases clipped from V and 6 bases from J, the junction kept 18 bases outside the gene matches. CDR1 and CDR2 (germline): SGHTA, FQGNSA. The CDR3 spans 16 residues. CDR3 amino acids: CAISRYRGLRADTQYF. Written as DNA, the CDR3 is TGTGCCATCAGTCGGTACAGGGGGTTACGGGCTGATACGCAGTATTTT.

The chain has TRBV28 and TRBJ1-3; D may be TRBD1 (6 bases). V lost 6 bases, J lost 1 base, and 16 bases lay in between. Germline V gives CDR1 MDHEN, CDR2 SYDVKM. This CDR3 is 16 amino acids long. In DNA form, the CDR3 reads TGTGCCAGCAGCCCCTGGGACACCCGATCTGGAAACACCATATATTTT. This sequence encodes CASSPWDTRSGNTIYF.

This clonotype was recorded at least ten times. This chain links TRBV29-1 with TRBJ2-2, with D tentatively TRBD2 (6 bases). Between the trimmed V and J ends, which lost 6 bases and 5 bases, there was a span of 16 bases. The CDR3 is 14 amino acids. From germline, CDR1 is SQVTM and CDR2 ANQGSEA. This chain's CDR3 is CSVSAAGRTGELFF. CDR3 in DNA: TGCAGCGTCTCAGCGGCGGGACGGACCGGGGAGCTGTTTTTT.

This clonotype is deemed medium-sized. The CDR3 reads CSVEADTDTQYF. Here the CDR3 DNA reads TGCAGCGTTGAGGCGGACACAGATACGCAGTATTTT. The chain is built from TRBV29-1 and TRBJ2-3; no definite D call. V was shortened by 3 bases and J by 2 bases, with 6 bases between the two germline ends. Germline V CDR1 and CDR2: SQVTM, ANQGSEA. The CDR3 extends over 12 amino acids.

This clonotype has at least ten counts. The genes are TRBV18 and TRBJ2-3, with a possible D match to TRBD2 (6 bases). The germline gives CDR1 KGHSH, CDR2 LQKENI. The V gene lost 8 bases and the J gene lost 2 bases, with 11 bases spanning the gap. CDR3 length equals 13 residues. The CDR3 here is CASPGLYTDTQYF. The CDR3 region has the DNA TGTGCCAGCCCGGGACTTTACACAGATACGCAGTATTTT.

This clonotype was found many times. The chain couples TRBV10-3 to TRBJ2-7; no clear D. V lost 6 bases and J 7 bases, leaving 13 bases between the germline ends. CDR1 and CDR2 from the germline V gene are ENHRY and SYGVKD. The CDR3 is 12 residues long. CDR3: CAIRRTGGEQYF. The CDR3 DNA is TGTGCCATCAGACGGACGGGTGGGGAGCAGTACTTC.

This clonotype was seen more than once but under ten times. The CDR3: CASSQDLATYETQYF. CDR3 nucleotide sequence: TGTGCCAGCAGCCAAGATTTGGCGACCTACGAGACCCAGTACTTC. J is TRBJ2-5 and V is TRBV3-1; D is undetermined. With 0 bases removed from V and 5 bases from J, the gap between germline ends came to 13 bases. This CDR3 contains 15 residues. Germline-derived CDR1 and CDR2 are LGHDT and YNNKEL (reference sequence).

On this clonotype itself: A much larger clonotype is one base distant, so this may be a read error. The chain carries TRBV24-1 and TRBJ2-1; D gene unclear. In germline, CDR1 is KGHDR, CDR2 SFDVKD. The CDR3 extends over 15 amino acids. Trimming removed 8 bases from V and 3 bases from J, with 16 bases in between. The chain's CDR3 is CATIPRVSYYNEQFF. The DNA of the CDR3 is TGTGCCACCATACCCCGGGTCAGTTACTACAATGAGCAGTTCTTC.

This clonotype came up many times. The chain is built from TRBV12-3 or TRBV12-4 and TRBJ1-3, with 11 bases identical to TRBD1. The CDR3 has 17 residues. The junction had 10 bases not matched to a gene; V was cut back by 8 bases and J by 1 base. CDR3 DNA: TGTGCCAGCGCTGCGGGGACAGGGGGAAGGTCTGGAAACACCATATATTTT. Its protein product is CASAAGTGGRSGNTIYF.

This clonotype occurred many times. The chain couples TRBV19 to TRBJ2-2; 12 bases line up with TRBD2. Germline CDR1 reads LNHDA; CDR2 reads SQIVND (reference sequence). Germline trimming cut 4 bases from V and 3 bases from J; bases unmatched to any gene: 0. The CDR3 has 15 residues. DNA of the CDR3: TGTGCCAGTAGTAGACTAGCGGGAGACACCGGGGAGCTGTTTTTT. Translated: CASSRLAGDTGELFF.

As to this clonotype: This sequence may be a read error, since a much larger clone differs from it by one base. This chain connects TRBV18 to TRBJ1-1; D uncertain. V gave up 7 bases and J gave up 5 bases, with 8 bases separating them. The CDR3 loop spans 11 amino acids. The germline CDR1 and CDR2 sequences are KGHSH and LQKENI. CDR3 protein: CASLAGTEAFF. CDR3 DNA: TGTGCCAGCTTAGCCGGAACTGAAGCTTTCTTT.

CDR3 sequence (DNA): TGTGCCAGTAGTATAGATCCTAGTCAGAAGACCCAGTACTTC. This encodes CASSIDPSQKTQYF. This chain connects TRBV19 to TRBJ2-5; no definite D call. V was shortened by 0 bases and J by 6 bases, with 11 bases between the two germline ends. Germline-derived CDR1 and CDR2 are LNHDA and SQIVND (reference sequence). This CDR3 has 14 residues.

This clonotype was detected ten times or more. The V call is TRBV20-1, the J call TRBJ2-7, with 7 bases fitting TRBD1. The V gene's germline CDR1 is DFQATT and CDR2 SNEGSKA (reference sequence). V lost 1 base and J lost 7; bases outside the gene matches: 7. This CDR3 region has 13 residues. Here the CDR3 reads CSARGGLGQEQYF. The CDR3 coding sequence is TGCAGTGCTAGAGGGGGGCTGGGACAGGAGCAGTACTTC.

This clonotype appeared a few times. The chain combines TRBV7-2 with TRBJ2-3; possible D gene TRBD1, 5 bases. CDR1 and CDR2 from the germline V gene are SGHTA and FQGNSA. This CDR3 comprises 14 residues. The V gene lost 8 bases and the J gene lost 2 bases, with 14 bases spanning the gap. CDR3 bases: TGTGCCAGCCGTACAGGCCCGACCACAGATACGCAGTATTTT. As protein: CASRTGPTTDTQYF.

The chain is built from TRBV12-3 or TRBV12-4 and TRBJ2-7; D remains unclear. V lost 4 bases and J 0 bases, leaving 7 bases between the germline ends. This CDR3 is 13 amino acids long. The DNA of the CDR3 is TGTGCCAGCAGTTCACGGGTCTCCTACGAGCAGTACTTC. It specifies CASSSRVSYEQYF.

The sample holds many counts of this clonotype. V usage is TRBV20-1 and J usage is TRBJ1-3; 8 positions match TRBD1. Germline-derived CDR1 and CDR2 are DFQATT and SNEGSKA (reference sequence). The CDR3 runs 16 residues. Unmatched junction bases numbered 13, after V lost 0 bases and J lost 9 bases. The CDR3 region is CSARDFLPGQGGTIYF. CDR3 coding DNA: TGCAGTGCTAGAGATTTTCTTCCCGGACAGGGAGGCACCATATATTTT.

The V call is TRBV2, the J call TRBJ2-2; perhaps TRBD2 as D (6 bases). From germline, CDR1 is SNHLY and CDR2 FYNNEI. The CDR3 covers 14 residues. V gave up 7 bases and J gave up 1 base, with 10 bases separating them. The CDR3 nucleotides are TGTGCCAGCAAACCTAGCGAGAACACCGGGGAGCTGTTTTTT. This gives the protein CASKPSENTGELFF.

V gene TRBV11-3 combines with J gene TRBJ1-1; maybe TRBD1 (6 bases). This CDR3 has 14 residues. Germline lookup yields CDR1 SGHNT and CDR2 YENEEA. V shed 1 base and J shed 5 bases, with 11 bases lying between them. The CDR3 region is CASSLVEGGTEAFF. The CDR3 DNA sequence: TGTGCCAGCAGCTTAGTTGAGGGGGGAACTGAAGCTTTCTTT.

This clonotype appeared many times. This rearrangement joins TRBV6-6 to TRBJ2-2, with 10 bases matching TRBD2. CDR1 and CDR2 (germline): MNHNY, SVGAGI (reference sequence). V lost 5 bases to trimming and J lost 5 bases; unmatched junction nucleotides: 20. The CDR3 length is 20 residues. CDR3 nucleotides: TGTGCCAGCAGTCCGCGGACTAGCGGCACTCCCCGGAGGGGTACCGGGGAGCTGTTTTTT. Encoded protein: CASSPRTSGTPRRGTGELFF.

This clonotype was seen a few times. The V and J genes are TRBV5-4 and TRBJ2-5, with 8 bases aligning to TRBD2. The J segment lost 5 bases and the V segment lost 4 bases, leaving 10 bases of the junction unmatched. There are 15 residues in the CDR3. CDR1 and CDR2 (germline): SGHNT, YYREEE (reference sequence). The CDR3 region has the DNA TGTGCCAGCAGCCGGGAGGGGACCCAGAAGGAGACCCAGTACTTC. Its protein is CASSREGTQKETQYF.

The sample holds many counts of this clonotype. The J gene is TRBJ1-2, the V gene TRBV18, with D tentatively TRBD1 (5 bases). This CDR3 has 14 residues. V gave up 0 bases and J gave up 6 bases, with 11 bases separating them. The germline gives CDR1 KGHSH, CDR2 LQKENI. CDR3 loop: CASSPPGQSDGYTF. The DNA for the CDR3 is TGTGCCAGCTCACCACCGGGGCAGTCGGATGGCTACACCTTC.

This clonotype came up many times. The gene calls are TRBV29-1 and TRBJ2-3; a weak D match, TRBD2 (6 bases). Trimming cost V 6 bases and J 4 bases, with 17 bases left between them. CDR1 and CDR2 (germline): SQVTM, ANQGSEA. The CDR3 sequence is 14 residues long. The CDR3 loop is CSVTPGRLSDTQYF. The CDR3 DNA is TGCAGCGTAACCCCGGGGAGGTTGTCAGATACGCAGTATTTT.

There are a few counts of this clonotype. The chain links TRBV5-1 to TRBJ2-3, with TRBD2 identical over 8 bases. The CDR3 length is 16 residues. Germline V lookup: CDR1 SGHRS, CDR2 YFSETQ. V lost 4 bases to trimming and J lost 0 bases; unmatched junction nucleotides: 7. The CDR3: CASSGTERGSTDTQYF. The CDR3 bases are TGCGCCAGCAGCGGGACGGAGCGGGGGAGCACAGATACGCAGTATTTT.

The V gene is TRBV9, the J gene TRBJ2-7; 13 positions match TRBD2. In germline, CDR1 is SGDLS, CDR2 YYNGEE. CDR3 length: 14 amino acids. The V segment lost 0 bases and the J segment 7 bases; nucleotides outside the gene matches: 1. Written as DNA, the CDR3 is TGTGCCAGCAGCGTAGAGGGACTAGCGGGGGAGCAGTACTTC. Protein product: CASSVEGLAGEQYF.

Ten or more counts support this clonotype. This chain uses TRBV9 with TRBJ1-1; D not resolved. This CDR3 contains 13 residues. CDR1 and CDR2 from the germline V gene are SGDLS and YYNGEE. Deletions cut 2 bases from V and 3 bases from J, with 8 bases between. CDR3 sequence reads: CASSVAPDTEAFF. For the CDR3, the DNA is TGTGCCAGCAGCGTCGCCCCGGACACTGAAGCTTTCTTT. Together with reference TRBV9 and TRBJ1-1, the CDR3 gives the full variable domain: DSGVTQTPKHLITATGQRVTLRCSPRSGDLSVYWYQQSLDQGLQFLIQYYNGEERAKGNILERFSAQQFPDLHSELNLSSLELGDSALYFCASSVAPDTEAFFGQGTRLTVV.

On this clonotype itself: A much larger clonotype is one base distant, so this may be a read error. The missing conserved phenylalanine or tryptophan at the end of this CDR3 makes a read error likely. V and J are TRBV27 and TRBJ2-3, with TRBD2 matching over 11 bases. Germline CDR1 is MNHEY and CDR2 is SMNVEV (reference sequence). This CDR3 comprises 15 residues. V lost 5 bases to trimming and J lost 3 bases; unmatched junction nucleotides: 4. The CDR3 bases are TGTGCCAGCAGTCCTTGGACTAGCGGGACAGATACGCAGTATTTA. This gives the protein CASSPWTSGTDTQYL.

In its sample, this clonotype was seen many times. The chain joins TRBV29-1 to TRBJ1-2, with unresolved D. This CDR3 region has 13 residues. Germline CDR1 reads SQVTM; CDR2 reads ANQGSEA. V dropped 2 bases and J dropped 8 bases, with 15 bases sitting between them. DNA for the CDR3: TGCAGCGTTGAATTTTATGCAGGTCTCGGCTACACCTTC. Its translation: CSVEFYAGLGYTF.